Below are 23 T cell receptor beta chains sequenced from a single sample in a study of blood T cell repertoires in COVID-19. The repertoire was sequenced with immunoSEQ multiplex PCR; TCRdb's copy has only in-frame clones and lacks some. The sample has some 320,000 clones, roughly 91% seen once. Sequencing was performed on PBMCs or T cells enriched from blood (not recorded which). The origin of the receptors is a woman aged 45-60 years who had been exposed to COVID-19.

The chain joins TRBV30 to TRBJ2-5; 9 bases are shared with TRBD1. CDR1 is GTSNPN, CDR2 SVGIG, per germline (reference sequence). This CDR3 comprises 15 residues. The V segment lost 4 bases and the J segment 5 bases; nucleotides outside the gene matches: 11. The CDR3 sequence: CAWKTGTGFLETQYF. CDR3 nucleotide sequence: TGTGCCTGGAAAACCGGGACAGGGTTTTTGGAGACCCAGTACTTC.

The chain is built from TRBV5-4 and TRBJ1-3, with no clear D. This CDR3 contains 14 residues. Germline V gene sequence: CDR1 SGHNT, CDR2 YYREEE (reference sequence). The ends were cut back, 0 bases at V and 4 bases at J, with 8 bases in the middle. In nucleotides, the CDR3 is TGTGCCAGCAGCTTGGATCAAATCGGAAACACCATATATTTT. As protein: CASSLDQIGNTIYF.

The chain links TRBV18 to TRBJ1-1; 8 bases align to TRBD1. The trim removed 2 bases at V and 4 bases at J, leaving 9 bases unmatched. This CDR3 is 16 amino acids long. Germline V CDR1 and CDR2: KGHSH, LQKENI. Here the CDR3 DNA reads TGTGCCAGCTCACCAATGGCAGGGGGCTTGGGCACTGAAGCTTTCTTT. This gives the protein CASSPMAGGLGTEAFF.

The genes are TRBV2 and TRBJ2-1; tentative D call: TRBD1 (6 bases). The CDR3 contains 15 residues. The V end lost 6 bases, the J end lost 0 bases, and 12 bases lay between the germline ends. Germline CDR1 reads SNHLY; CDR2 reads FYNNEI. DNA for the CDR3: TGTGCCAGCAGCCGACAGGCCAACTCCTACAATGAGCAGTTCTTC. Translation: CASSRQANSYNEQFF.

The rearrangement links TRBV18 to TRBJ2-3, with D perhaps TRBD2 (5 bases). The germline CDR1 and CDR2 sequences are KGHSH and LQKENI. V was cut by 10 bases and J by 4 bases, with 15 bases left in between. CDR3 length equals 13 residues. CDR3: CATRPGGSDTQYF. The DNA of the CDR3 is TGTGCCACCCGGCCAGGCGGGTCAGATACGCAGTATTTT.

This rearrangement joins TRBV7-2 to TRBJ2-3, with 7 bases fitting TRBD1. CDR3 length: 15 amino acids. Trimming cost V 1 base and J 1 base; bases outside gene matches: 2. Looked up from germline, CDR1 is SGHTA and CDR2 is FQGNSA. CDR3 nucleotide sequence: TGTGCCAGCAGCTTAGGGGGACAGCGCACAGATACGCAGTATTTT. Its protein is CASSLGGQRTDTQYF.

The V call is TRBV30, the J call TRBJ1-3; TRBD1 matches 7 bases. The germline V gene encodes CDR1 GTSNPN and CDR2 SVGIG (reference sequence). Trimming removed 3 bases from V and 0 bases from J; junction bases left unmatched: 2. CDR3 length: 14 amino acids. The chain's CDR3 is CAWRDRSSGNTIYF. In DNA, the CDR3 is TGTGCCTGGAGGGACAGGAGCTCTGGAAACACCATATATTTT.

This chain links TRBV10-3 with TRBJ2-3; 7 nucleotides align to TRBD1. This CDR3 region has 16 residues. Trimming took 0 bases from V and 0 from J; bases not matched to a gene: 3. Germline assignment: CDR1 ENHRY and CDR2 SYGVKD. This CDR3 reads CAISESMDRSTDTQYF. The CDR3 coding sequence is TGTGCCATCAGTGAGTCCATGGACAGGAGCACAGATACGCAGTATTTT.

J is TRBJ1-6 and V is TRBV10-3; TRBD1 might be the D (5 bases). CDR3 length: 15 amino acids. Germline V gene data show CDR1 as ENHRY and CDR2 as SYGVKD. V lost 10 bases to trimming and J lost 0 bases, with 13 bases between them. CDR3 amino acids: CATKPGGSYNSPLHF. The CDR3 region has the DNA TGTGCCACAAAGCCGGGGGGCTCCTATAATTCACCCCTCCACTTT.

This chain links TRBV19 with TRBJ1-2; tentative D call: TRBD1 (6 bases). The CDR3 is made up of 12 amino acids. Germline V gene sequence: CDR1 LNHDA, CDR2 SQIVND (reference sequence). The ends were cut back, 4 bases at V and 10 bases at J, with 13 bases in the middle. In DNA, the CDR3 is TGTGCCAGTAGTACCCGGGACACCTTCTACACCTTC. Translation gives CASSTRDTFYTF.

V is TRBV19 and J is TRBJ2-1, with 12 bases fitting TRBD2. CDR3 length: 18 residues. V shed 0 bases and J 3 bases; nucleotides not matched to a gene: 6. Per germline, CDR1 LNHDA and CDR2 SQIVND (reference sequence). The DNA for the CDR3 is TGTGCCAGTAGTATAGACCGGACTAGCGGGGATTACTACAATGAGCAGTTCTTC. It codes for CASSIDRTSGDYYNEQFF.

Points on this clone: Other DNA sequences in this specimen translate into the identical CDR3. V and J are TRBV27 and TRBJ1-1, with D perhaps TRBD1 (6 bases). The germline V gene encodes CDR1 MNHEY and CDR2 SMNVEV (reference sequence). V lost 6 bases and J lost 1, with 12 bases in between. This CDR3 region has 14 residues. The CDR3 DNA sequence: TGTGCCAGCAGCCTACAGGGTTGGAACACTGAAGCTTTCTTT. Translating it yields CASSLQGWNTEAFF.

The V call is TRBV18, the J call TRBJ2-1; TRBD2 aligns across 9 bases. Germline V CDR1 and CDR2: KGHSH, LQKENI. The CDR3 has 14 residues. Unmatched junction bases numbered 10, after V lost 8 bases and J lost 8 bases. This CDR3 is CASLPAGGIHEQFF. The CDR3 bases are TGTGCCAGCCTCCCAGCGGGGGGTATCCATGAGCAGTTCTTC.

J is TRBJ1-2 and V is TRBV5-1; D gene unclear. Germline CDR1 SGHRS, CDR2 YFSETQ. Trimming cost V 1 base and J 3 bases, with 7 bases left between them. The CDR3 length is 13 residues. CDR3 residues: CASSLSGYYGYTF. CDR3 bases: TGCGCCAGCAGCTTGTCAGGATACTATGGCTACACCTTC.

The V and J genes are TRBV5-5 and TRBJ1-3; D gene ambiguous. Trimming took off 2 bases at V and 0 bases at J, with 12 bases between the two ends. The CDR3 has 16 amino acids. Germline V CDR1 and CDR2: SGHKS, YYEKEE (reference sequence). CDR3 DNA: TGTGCCAGCAGCTTTAGTAGGAGTGGCTCTGGAAACACCATATATTTT. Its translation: CASSFSRSGSGNTIYF.

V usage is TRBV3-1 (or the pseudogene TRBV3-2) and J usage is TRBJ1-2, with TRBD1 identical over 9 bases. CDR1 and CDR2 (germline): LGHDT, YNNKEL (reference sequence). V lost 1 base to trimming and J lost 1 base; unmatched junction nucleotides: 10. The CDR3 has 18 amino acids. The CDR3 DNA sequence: TGTGCCAGCAGCCAAGTTAGTAGGACAGGGGCCGTTAACTATGGCTACACCTTC. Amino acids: CASSQVSRTGAVNYGYTF.

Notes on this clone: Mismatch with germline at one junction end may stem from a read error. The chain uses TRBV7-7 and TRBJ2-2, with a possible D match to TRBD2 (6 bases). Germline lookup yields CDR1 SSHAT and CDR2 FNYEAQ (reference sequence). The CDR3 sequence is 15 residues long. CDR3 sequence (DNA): TGTGCTAGCAGCTCGGACTACGGCAGAGCCGGGGAGCTGTTTTTT. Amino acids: CASSSDYGRAGELFF. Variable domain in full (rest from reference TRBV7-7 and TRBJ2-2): GAGVSQSPRYKVTKRGQDVTLRCDPISSHATLYWYQQALGQGPEFLTYFNYEAQPDKSGLPSDRFSAERPEGSISTLTIQRTEQRDSAMYRCASSSDYGRAGELFFGEGSRLTVL.

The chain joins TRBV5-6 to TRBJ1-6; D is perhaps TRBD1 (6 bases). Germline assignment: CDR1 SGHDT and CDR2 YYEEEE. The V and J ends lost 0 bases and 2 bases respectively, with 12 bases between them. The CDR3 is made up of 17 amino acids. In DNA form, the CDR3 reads TGTGCCAGCAGCTTGGCCATGGGGGACACCTATAATTCACCCCTCCACTTT. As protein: CASSLAMGDTYNSPLHF.

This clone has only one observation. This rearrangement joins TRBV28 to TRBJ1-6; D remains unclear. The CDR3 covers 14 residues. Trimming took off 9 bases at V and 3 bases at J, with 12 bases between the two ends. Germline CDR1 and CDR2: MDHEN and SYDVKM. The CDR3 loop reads CARLALIYNSPLHF. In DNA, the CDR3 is TGTGCCAGATTGGCCCTCATCTATAATTCACCCCTCCACTTT.

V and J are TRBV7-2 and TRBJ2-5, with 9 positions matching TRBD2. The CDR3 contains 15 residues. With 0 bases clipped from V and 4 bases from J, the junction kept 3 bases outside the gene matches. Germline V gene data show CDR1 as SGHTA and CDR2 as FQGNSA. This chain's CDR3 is CASSLAGTSLETQYF. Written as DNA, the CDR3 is TGTGCCAGCAGCTTAGCTGGGACTAGCCTAGAGACCCAGTACTTC.

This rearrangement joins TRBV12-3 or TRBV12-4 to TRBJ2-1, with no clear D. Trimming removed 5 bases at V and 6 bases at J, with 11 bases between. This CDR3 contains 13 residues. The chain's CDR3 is CASSTRSRNEQFF. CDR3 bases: TGTGCCAGCAGTACCCGGAGCCGCAATGAGCAGTTCTTC.

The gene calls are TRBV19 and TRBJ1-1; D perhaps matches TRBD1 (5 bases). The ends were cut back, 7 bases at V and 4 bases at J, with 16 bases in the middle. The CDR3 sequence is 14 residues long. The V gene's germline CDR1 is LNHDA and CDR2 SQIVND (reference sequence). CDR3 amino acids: CASIKETERTEAFF. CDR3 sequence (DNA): TGTGCCAGTATAAAAGAGACAGAACGCACTGAAGCTTTCTTT. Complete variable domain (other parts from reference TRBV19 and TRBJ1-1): DGGITQSPKYLFRKEGQNVTLSCEQNLNHDAMYWYRQDPGQGLRLIYYSQIVNDFQKGDIAEGYSVSREKKESFPLTVTSAQKNPTAFYLCASIKETERTEAFFGQGTRLTVV.

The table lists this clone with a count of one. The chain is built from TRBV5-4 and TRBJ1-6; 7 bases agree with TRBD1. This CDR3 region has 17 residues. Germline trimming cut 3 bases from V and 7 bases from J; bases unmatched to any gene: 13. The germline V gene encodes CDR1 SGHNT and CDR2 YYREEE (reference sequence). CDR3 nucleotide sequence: TGTGCCAGCAGCTCCCTGGGACAGCGCGGGGCGAATTCACCCCTCCACTTT. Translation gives CASSSLGQRGANSPLHF.